This T cell receptor beta chain was recovered during a study of blood T cell repertoires in COVID-19. The CDR3 has 17 amino acids. V was clipped by 1 base and J by 4 bases, with 16 bases between them. The germline V gene has CDR1 SGHTA and CDR2 FQGTGA. Assay: immunoSEQ multiplex PCR; the TCRdb copy retains only in-frame clones and omits some. The sample comprises around 300,000 clones, about 87% of which are singletons, and less than 3% rests with the top ten. The sample comprised PBMCs or T cells enriched from blood (not recorded which). The TCR originated in a woman between 50 and 59 years old who had recovered from COVID-19. This rearrangement joins TRBV7-3 to TRBJ2-2; D is perhaps TRBD2 (7 bases). The CDR3 DNA is TGTGCCAGCAGCTTAATGGACAGCGGGACGGGCACCGGGGAGCTGTTTTTT. It is translated as CASSLMDSGTGTGELFF.